This record looks at one TCR beta chain sequence and its context. PCR involved 60 Vbeta and 13 Jbeta primers. Sequenced by immunoSEQ multiplex PCR; TCRdb stores in-frame clones only, minus some. The sample holds around 200,000 clones, 80% to 85% seen once. This CDR3 comprises 15 residues. Trimming at V came to 5 bases and at J to 0 bases, leaving 4 bases not matched to a gene. Germline V gene lookup returns CDR1 SGHTA and CDR2 FQGNSA. This record belongs to a study of cytomegalovirus exposure and HLA in healthy donors. Study details: Genotyping of under 500 donors showed that about 84% belonged to the Caucasian-associated ancestry cluster.

The specimen sequenced was PBMCs. The receptor was isolated from a woman between 18 and 29 years old in good health and CMV-seronegative. The V call is TRBV7-2, the J call TRBJ1-5, with TRBD1 matching 7 bases. This CDR3 is CASSLRTGSNQPQHF. In nucleotides, the CDR3 is TGTGCCAGCAGCCTCAGGACAGGTAGCAATCAGCCCCAGCATTTT.